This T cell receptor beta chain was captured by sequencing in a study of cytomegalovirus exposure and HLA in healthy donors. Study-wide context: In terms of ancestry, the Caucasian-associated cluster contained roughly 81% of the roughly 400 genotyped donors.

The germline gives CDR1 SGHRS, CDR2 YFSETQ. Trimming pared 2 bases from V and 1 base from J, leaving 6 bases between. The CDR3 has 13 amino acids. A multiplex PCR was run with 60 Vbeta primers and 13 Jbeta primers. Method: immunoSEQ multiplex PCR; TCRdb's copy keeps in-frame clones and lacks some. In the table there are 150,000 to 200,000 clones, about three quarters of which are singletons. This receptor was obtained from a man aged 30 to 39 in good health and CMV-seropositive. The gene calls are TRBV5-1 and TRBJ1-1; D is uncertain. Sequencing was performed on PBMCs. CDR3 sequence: CASSFQENTEAFF. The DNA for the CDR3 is TGCGCCAGCAGCTTCCAGGAGAACACTGAAGCTTTCTTT.